A selection of T cell receptor beta chains follows, all from one sample in a study of OX40 agonist ivuxolimab in advanced cancers. Profiled with immunoSEQ multiplex PCR; TCRdb holds only in-frame clones, not every one. The sample lists around 74,000 clones; less than 85% were seen once. This material consisted of CD4+ or CD8+ T cells sorted from blood, taken in a trial of the OX40 agonist ivuxolimab. These receptors originate from an adult with an advanced solid tumor such as melanoma, head and neck, liver or kidney cancer. The CDR3 runs from the conserved cysteine through the conserved F or W. The D gene is left open where the match is weak. Not every row has a clone size; where given, it reads once, few, many or a size class.

clone size: .
D gene: .
V gene: TRBV28
J gene: TRBJ1-5
CDR3 protein: CASKKPGPSNQPQHF
CDR3 DNA: TGTGCCAGCAAAAAGCCTGGGCCAAGCAATCAGCCCCAGCATTTT

clone size: .
D gene: .
V gene: TRBV30
J gene: TRBJ2-2
CDR3 protein: CAWRRTGELFF
CDR3 DNA: TGTGCCTGGAGGCGAACCGGGGAGCTGTTTTTT

clone size: .
D gene: .
V gene: TRBV6-1
J gene: TRBJ1-2
CDR3 protein: CAISRAGGADYGYTF
CDR3 DNA: TGTGCCATCTCCCGGGCGGGGGGCGCTGACTATGGCTACACCTTC

clone size: once
D gene: TRBD1
V gene: TRBV28
J gene: TRBJ2-5
CDR3 protein: CASSPSGTGIETQYF
CDR3 DNA: TGTGCCAGCAGTCCCTCCGGGACAGGGATCGAGACCCAGTACTTC

clone size: .
D gene: .
V gene: TRBV28
J gene: TRBJ1-5
CDR3 protein: CASSLPPRYSYSNQPQHF
CDR3 DNA: TGTGCCAGCAGTTTACCCCCGAGGTATAGTTATAGCAATCAGCCCCAGCATTTT

clone size: once
D gene: TRBD1
V gene: TRBV6-5
J gene: TRBJ2-2
CDR3 protein: CASRAGQGNTGELFF
CDR3 DNA: TGTGCCAGCAGGGCCGGACAGGGGAACACCGGGGAGCTGTTTTTT

clone size: once
D gene: .
V gene: TRBV9
J gene: TRBJ2-5
CDR3 protein: CASSVEQELGTQYF
CDR3 DNA: TGTGCCAGCAGCGTAGAGCAGGAGTTGGGGACCCAGTACTTC

clone size: once
D gene: TRBD1
V gene: TRBV18
J gene: TRBJ1-2
CDR3 protein: CASSVAQGGKRYGYTF
CDR3 DNA: TGTGCCAGCTCGGTCGCGCAGGGGGGAAAGCGCTATGGCTACACCTTC

clone size: few
D gene: .
V gene: TRBV5-1
J gene: TRBJ2-5
CDR3 protein: CASSLQEGGETQYF
CDR3 DNA: TGCGCCAGCAGCTTGCAGGAGGGTGGAGAGACCCAGTACTTC

clone size: once
D gene: TRBD1
V gene: TRBV29-1
J gene: TRBJ1-4
CDR3 protein: CSVQGGLNPTAATNEKLFF
CDR3 DNA: TGCAGCGTCCAGGGGGGACTAAACCCGACAGCGGCAACTAATGAAAAACTGTTTTTT

clone size: .
D gene: .
V gene: TRBV21-1
J gene: TRBJ1-4
CDR3 protein: CASSPDGGGEKLFF
CDR3 DNA: TGTGCCAGCAGCCCCGACGGGGGTGGTGAAAAACTGTTTTTT

clone size: .
D gene: TRBD1
V gene: TRBV6-6
J gene: TRBJ1-1
CDR3 protein: CASSRDRGGTEAFF
CDR3 DNA: TGTGCCAGCAGCCGCGACAGGGGAGGCACTGAAGCTTTCTTT

clone size: .
D gene: TRBD1
V gene: TRBV2
J gene: TRBJ2-2
CDR3 protein: CASSPWGTGVGELFF
CDR3 DNA: TGTGCCAGCAGCCCGTGGGGGACAGGGGTCGGGGAGCTGTTTTTT

clone size: .
D gene: .
V gene: TRBV4-1
J gene: TRBJ2-5
CDR3 protein: CASSQGIFQETQYF
CDR3 DNA: TGCGCCAGCAGCCAAGGCATATTCCAAGAGACCCAGTACTTC

clone size: .
D gene: .
V gene: TRBV5-5
J gene: TRBJ1-2
CDR3 protein: CASSLEDRATYGYTF
CDR3 DNA: TGTGCCAGCAGCTTGGAGGACCGCGCAACCTATGGCTACACCTTC

clone size: once
D gene: .
V gene: TRBV5-1
J gene: TRBJ2-4
CDR3 protein: CASSLGGLYLAKNIQYF
CDR3 DNA: TGCGCCAGCAGCTTGGGAGGACTATACCTAGCCAAAAACATTCAGTACTTC

clone size: .
D gene: .
V gene: TRBV4-3
J gene: TRBJ2-5
CDR3 protein: CASSLDIQETQYF
CDR3 DNA: TGCGCCAGCAGCCTAGACATCCAAGAGACCCAGTACTTC

clone size: .
D gene: .
V gene: TRBV7-3
J gene: TRBJ2-3
CDR3 protein: CASSLGGAEDTQYF
CDR3 DNA: TGTGCCAGCAGCTTAGGCGGGGCGGAAGATACGCAGTATTTT

clone size: .
D gene: .
V gene: TRBV7-2
J gene: TRBJ1-2
CDR3 protein: CASSLDGFYGYTF
CDR3 DNA: TGTGCCAGCAGCTTAGACGGTTTCTATGGCTACACCTTC

clone size: .
D gene: .
V gene: TRBV5-6
J gene: TRBJ1-6
CDR3 protein: CASSLGDGPSPLHF
CDR3 DNA: TGTGCCAGCAGCTTGGGGGACGGGCCTTCACCCCTCCACTTT

clone size: .
D gene: TRBD1
V gene: TRBV5-1
J gene: TRBJ2-1
CDR3 protein: CASSFDRGPNEQFF
CDR3 DNA: TGCGCCAGCAGCTTTGACAGGGGGCCCAATGAGCAGTTCTTC

clone size: .
D gene: .
V gene: TRBV30
J gene: TRBJ1-2
CDR3 protein: CACLRDPMKSNYGYTF
CDR3 DNA: TGTGCCTGCCTCCGGGACCCTATGAAATCTAACTATGGCTACACCTTC

clone size: .
D gene: .
V gene: TRBV7-9
J gene: TRBJ2-1
CDR3 protein: CASSLGRGALSYNEQFF
CDR3 DNA: TGTGCCAGCAGCTTAGGGAGGGGGGCCCTTTCTTACAATGAGCAGTTCTTC

clone size: .
D gene: .
V gene: TRBV30
J gene: TRBJ1-6
CDR3 protein: CAWRWGELGFVNSPLHF
CDR3 DNA: TGTGCCTGGCGATGGGGGGAACTCGGTTTCGTGAATTCACCCCTCCACTTT

clone size: .
D gene: TRBD2
V gene: TRBV7-6
J gene: TRBJ2-1
CDR3 protein: CASSLVLLAGAEQFF
CDR3 DNA: TGTGCCAGCAGCTTGGTCCTTCTAGCGGGAGCCGAGCAGTTCTTC

clone size: .
D gene: .
V gene: TRBV7-2
J gene: TRBJ1-5
CDR3 protein: CASSLVGSNQPQHF
CDR3 DNA: TGTGCCAGCAGCTTAGTCGGGAGCAATCAGCCCCAGCATTTT

clone size: .
D gene: TRBD2
V gene: TRBV19
J gene: TRBJ2-5
CDR3 protein: CASSFSGSGETQYF
CDR3 DNA: TGTGCCAGTAGTTTTAGCGGGAGCGGCGAGACCCAGTACTTC

clone size: .
D gene: TRBD2
V gene: TRBV7-2
J gene: TRBJ2-2
CDR3 protein: CASSPTSLATGELFF
CDR3 DNA: TGTGCCAGCAGCCCCACCTCACTAGCGACCGGGGAGCTGTTTTTT

clone size: .
D gene: TRBD1
V gene: TRBV11-3
J gene: TRBJ1-1
CDR3 protein: CASSVQGGTEAFF
CDR3 DNA: TGTGCCAGCAGCGTACAGGGGGGAACTGAAGCTTTCTTT

clone size: .
D gene: TRBD1
V gene: TRBV7-3
J gene: TRBJ1-2
CDR3 protein: CASSPAPGQGYGYTF
CDR3 DNA: TGTGCCAGCAGCCCCGCACCGGGACAGGGCTATGGCTACACCTTC

clone size: .
D gene: .
V gene: TRBV30
J gene: TRBJ2-6
CDR3 protein: CAWRRGPGANVLTF
CDR3 DNA: TGTGCCTGGAGAAGGGGCCCCGGGGCCAACGTCCTGACTTTC

clone size: .
D gene: TRBD2
V gene: TRBV7-2
J gene: TRBJ2-3
CDR3 protein: CASSLPLAGGADTQYF
CDR3 DNA: TGTGCCAGCAGCCTGCCCCTAGCGGGGGGGGCAGATACGCAGTATTTT

clone size: .
D gene: TRBD2
V gene: TRBV28
J gene: TRBJ2-7
CDR3 protein: CASRASGSSYEQYF
CDR3 DNA: TGTGCCAGCAGGGCTAGCGGTAGCTCCTACGAGCAGTACTTC

clone size: few
D gene: TRBD1
V gene: TRBV11-1
J gene: TRBJ1-1
CDR3 protein: CASSFDRDTEAFF
CDR3 DNA: TGTGCCAGCAGCTTCGACAGGGACACTGAAGCTTTCTTT

clone size: many
D gene: .
V gene: TRBV2
J gene: TRBJ1-4
CDR3 protein: CASSLRPAGKLFF
CDR3 DNA: TGTGCCAGCAGTCTTCGACCCGCCGGAAAACTGTTTTTT

clone size: once
D gene: .
V gene: TRBV19
J gene: TRBJ2-1
CDR3 protein: CASSGGQRYNEQFF
CDR3 DNA: TGTGCCAGTTCGGGAGGACAGCGATACAATGAGCAGTTCTTC

clone size: .
D gene: TRBD2
V gene: TRBV7-2
J gene: TRBJ2-1
CDR3 protein: CASQGLAANNEQFF
CDR3 DNA: TGTGCCAGCCAGGGACTAGCGGCAAACAATGAGCAGTTCTTC

clone size: .
D gene: .
V gene: TRBV5-1
J gene: TRBJ1-1
CDR3 protein: CASSPEIWGPSLVAFF
CDR3 DNA: TGCGCCAGCAGCCCGGAAATCTGGGGCCCAAGTTTAGTGGCTTTCTTT

clone size: .
D gene: .
V gene: TRBV5-1
J gene: TRBJ2-6
CDR3 protein: CASSLVPPGSGANVLTF
CDR3 DNA: TGCGCCAGCAGCTTGGTTCCTCCGGGCTCTGGGGCCAACGTCCTGACTTTC

clone size: .
D gene: .
V gene: TRBV30
J gene: TRBJ1-4
CDR3 protein: CAWSVTQLGVGKLFF
CDR3 DNA: TGTGCCTGGAGTGTAACCCAATTAGGGGTCGGAAAACTGTTTTTT

clone size: .
D gene: .
V gene: TRBV18
J gene: TRBJ1-5
CDR3 protein: CASSPTYSGNQPQHF
CDR3 DNA: TGTGCCAGCTCACCAACGTACAGCGGCAATCAGCCCCAGCATTTT

clone size: .
D gene: .
V gene: TRBV28
J gene: TRBJ2-1
CDR3 protein: CASSLGVTAYNEQFF
CDR3 DNA: TGTGCCAGCAGTTTAGGTGTGACAGCCTACAATGAGCAGTTCTTC

clone size: .
D gene: .
V gene: TRBV28
J gene: TRBJ2-7
CDR3 protein: CASSFSTGLGGREQYF
CDR3 DNA: TGTGCCAGCAGTTTCTCCACCGGACTCGGAGGTCGCGAGCAGTACTTC

clone size: .
D gene: TRBD2
V gene: TRBV19
J gene: TRBJ2-7
CDR3 protein: CASTGSAAGGFYEQYF
CDR3 DNA: TGTGCCAGCACCGGCTCTGCGGCGGGAGGGTTCTACGAGCAGTACTTC

clone size: .
D gene: .
V gene: TRBV28
J gene: TRBJ2-1
CDR3 protein: CASSTSGSTNEQFF
CDR3 DNA: .

clone size: .
D gene: TRBD2
V gene: TRBV7-2
J gene: TRBJ2-1
CDR3 protein: CASSLRLAGGNEQFF
CDR3 DNA: TGTGCCAGCAGCTTACGACTAGCGGGAGGAAATGAGCAGTTCTTC

clone size: .
D gene: .
V gene: TRBV29-1
J gene: TRBJ1-1
CDR3 protein: CSAVLWNTEAFF
CDR3 DNA: TGCAGCGCCGTTCTTTGGAACACTGAAGCTTTCTTT

clone size: .
D gene: TRBD1
V gene: TRBV5-6
J gene: TRBJ2-5
CDR3 protein: CASSLTGGDETQYF
CDR3 DNA: TGTGCCAGCAGCTTGACAGGGGGCGATGAGACCCAGTACTTC

clone size: .
D gene: .
V gene: TRBV7-3
J gene: TRBJ2-2
CDR3 protein: CASSLSQGNTGELFF
CDR3 DNA: TGTGCCAGCAGCTTATCCCAGGGGAACACCGGGGAGCTGTTTTTT

clone size: .
D gene: .
V gene: TRBV7-3
J gene: TRBJ2-7
CDR3 protein: CASRKDLSSYEQYF
CDR3 DNA: TGTGCCAGCAGGAAAGACCTCAGCTCCTACGAGCAGTACTTC

clone size: .
D gene: .
V gene: TRBV5-1
J gene: TRBJ2-1
CDR3 protein: CASSIAGTPGNEQFF
CDR3 DNA: TGCGCCAGCAGCATAGCCGGGACTCCGGGCAATGAGCAGTTCTTC

clone size: once
D gene: .
V gene: TRBV7-3
J gene: TRBJ1-1
CDR3 protein: CASSSGLVGEAFF
CDR3 DNA: TGTGCCAGCAGCTCCGGGTTGGTGGGGGAAGCTTTCTTT

clone size: .
D gene: TRBD1
V gene: TRBV30
J gene: TRBJ2-7
CDR3 protein: CAWSGRTGNFYEQYF
CDR3 DNA: TGTGCCTGGAGTGGGAGGACAGGAAACTTCTACGAGCAGTACTTC

clone size: .
D gene: .
V gene: TRBV7-3
J gene: TRBJ2-3
CDR3 protein: CASSLRGGAQDTQYF
CDR3 DNA: TGTGCCAGCAGCTTAAGAGGGGGGGCCCAAGATACGCAGTATTTT

clone size: few
D gene: TRBD1
V gene: TRBV5-1
J gene: TRBJ1-5
CDR3 protein: CASSLGGTARPQYQHF
CDR3 DNA: TGCGCCAGCAGCTTGGGGGGGACAGCCCGACCACAGTACCAGCATTTT

clone size: .
D gene: .
V gene: TRBV4-2
J gene: TRBJ1-2
CDR3 protein: CASSQDSGVDYGYTF
CDR3 DNA: TGTGCCAGCAGCCAAGATTCCGGGGTCGACTATGGCTACACCTTC

clone size: .
D gene: TRBD1
V gene: TRBV4-1
J gene: TRBJ2-1
CDR3 protein: CASRSLFGQGKVMWEDEQFF
CDR3 DNA: TGCGCCAGCAGAAGTTTGTTCGGACAGGGGAAGGTAATGTGGGAGGATGAGCAGTTCTTC

clone size: .
D gene: .
V gene: TRBV11-1
J gene: TRBJ2-7
CDR3 protein: CASSLEGGGRNYEQYF
CDR3 DNA: TGTGCCAGCAGCTTAGAGGGGGGAGGACGGAACTACGAGCAGTACTTC

clone size: .
D gene: TRBD1
V gene: TRBV7-9
J gene: TRBJ2-3
CDR3 protein: CASSSRTGSEDTQYF
CDR3 DNA: TGTGCCAGCAGCTCGAGGACAGGGTCGGAAGATACGCAGTATTTT

clone size: .
D gene: TRBD1
V gene: TRBV7-9
J gene: TRBJ1-1
CDR3 protein: CASSLTGKNTEAFF
CDR3 DNA: TGTGCCAGCAGCCTGACAGGGAAGAACACTGAAGCTTTCTTT